The 22 T cell receptor beta chains given below trace back to one sample, sequenced in a study of glioma-infiltrating T cells. Using RNA template, CDR3s of TCR alpha and beta were amplified with iRepertoire arm-PCR. TCRdb re-called the multiplex PCR reads through MiXCR, storing one row per CDR3 protein. Among 90,000 or so distinct CDR3 sequences listed, roughly 39% were seen once. The sequencing input was glioma tissue, nonneoplastic brain tissue, or PBMCs (not recorded which). These receptors were taken from a human donor with low-grade glioma or glioblastoma, undergoing nonglioma brain surgery, or in good health (not recorded which).

This clonotype is medium-sized (0.01 to 0.1%) within its sample. The genes are TRBV27 and TRBJ1-2; 7 nucleotides match TRBD1. The germline V gene has CDR1 MNHEY and CDR2 SMNVEV (reference sequence). With 3 bases clipped from V and 6 bases from J, the junction kept 1 base outside the gene matches. The CDR3 totals 12 residues. CDR3 DNA: TGTGCCAGCAGTTTGACAGGGAATGGCTACACCTTC. Its translation is CASSLTGNGYTF.

This clonotype has ten or more counts. V and J are TRBV7-3 and TRBJ2-1; D possibly corresponds to TRBD2 (7 bases). V was clipped by 6 bases and J by 9 bases, with 18 bases between them. The germline gives CDR1 SGHTA, CDR2 FQGTGA. The CDR3 runs 14 residues. The CDR3 protein is CASRVGGAGSEQFF. DNA of the CDR3: TGTGCCAGCAGGGTGGGGGGGGCTGGGAGTGAGCAGTTCTTC.

This rearrangement joins TRBV9 to TRBJ2-1; D not certain. V was clipped by 0 bases and J by 7 bases, with 14 bases between them. Germline V CDR1 and CDR2: SGDLS, YYNGEE. This CDR3 has 15 residues. The chain's CDR3 is CASSVGRWATNEQFF. CDR3 coding DNA: TGTGCCAGCAGCGTAGGTCGGTGGGCGACAAATGAGCAGTTCTTC.

The sample holds many counts of this clonotype. V gene TRBV2 combines with J gene TRBJ2-1; D gene uncertain. In germline, CDR1 is SNHLY, CDR2 FYNNEI. CDR3 size: 10 residues. CDR3 loop: CAVLEAEQFF. CDR3 DNA sequence: TGTGCGGTCCTAGAAGCTGAGCAGTTCTTC.

This clonotype was picked up many times. The rearrangement links TRBV7-2 to TRBJ2-5; D is uncertain. This CDR3 comprises 15 residues. The V end lost 5 bases, the J end lost 4 bases, and 17 bases lay between the germline ends. Per germline, CDR1 SGHTA and CDR2 FQGNSA. As DNA, the CDR3 is TGTGCCAGCAGCCCTTCCGGGCAGATTGGAGAGACCCAGTACTTC. It yields the protein CASSPSGQIGETQYF.

Comment on this clonotype: A much larger clone lies a single base off, so this may be a read error. The chain links TRBV18 to TRBJ2-3; D may correspond to TRBD1 or TRBD2 (5 bases each). The V gene's germline CDR1 is KGHSH and CDR2 LQKENI. The CDR3 runs to 17 residues. This chain's CDR3 is CASSPTWGSSSTHTQYF. CDR3 DNA sequence: TGTGCCAGCTCACCGACCTGGGGGAGTTCTAGCACACATACGCAGTATTTT.

This clonotype has at least ten counts. The CDR3, as DNA: TGTGCCAGCACCAAGAGAGCCTCTGGAAACACCATATATTTT. Translated, it gives CASTKRASGNTIYF. This chain joins TRBV12-3 or TRBV12-4 and TRBJ1-3; no firm D call. The CDR3 spans 14 residues. The ends were cut back, 7 bases at V and 0 bases at J, with 10 bases in the middle.

Many counts were recorded for this clonotype. This chain uses TRBV11-2 with TRBJ2-7; unclear D gene. The CDR3 is 13 residues long. V dropped 3 bases and J dropped 2 bases, with 8 bases sitting between them. CDR1 is SGHAT, CDR2 FQNNGV, per germline. CDR3 region: CASSFPSTYEQYF. Here the CDR3 DNA reads TGTGCCAGCAGCTTCCCTAGTACCTACGAGCAGTACTTC.

This clonotype was observed at least ten times. The J gene is TRBJ2-7, the V gene TRBV20-1; D possibly corresponds to TRBD1 (5 bases). The CDR3 is 12 amino acids. Germline V gene data show CDR1 as DFQATT and CDR2 as SNEGSKA (reference sequence). The V end was cut by 0 bases, the J end by 5 bases, with 8 bases between. CDR3 sequence reads: CSARDRQHEQYF. As DNA, the CDR3 is TGCAGTGCTAGAGACAGACAGCACGAGCAGTACTTC.

The chain couples TRBV7-9 to TRBJ2-1; no reliable D call. The tail of the sequence fits TRBJ2-7 better, so the J call may be wrong. CDR3 length equals 11 residues. The germline gives CDR1 SEHNR, CDR2 FQNEAQ (reference sequence). CDR3 loop: CASSSPDGQYF. In DNA, the CDR3 is TGTGCCAGCAGCTCCCCCGATGGGCAGTACTTC.

The rearrangement uses TRBV29-1 and TRBJ1-2; D ambiguous. The germline V gene encodes CDR1 SQVTM and CDR2 ANQGSEA. The V and J ends lost 7 bases and 4 bases respectively, with 16 bases between them. CDR3 length: 13 residues. This CDR3 reads CSAGGELGYGYTF. The CDR3 DNA sequence: TGCAGCGCCGGCGGAGAGTTGGGCTATGGCTACACCTTC.

This clonotype was counted ten times or more. This sequence joins TRBV12-3 or TRBV12-4 and TRBJ1-2, with D possibly matching TRBD1 (6 bases). The CDR3 has 12 residues. Trimming pared 5 bases from V and 4 bases from J, leaving 8 bases between. CDR3 sequence (DNA): TGTGCCAGCAGTCGGGACACCTATGGCTACACCTTC. Its translation is CASSRDTYGYTF.

The V and J genes are TRBV29-1 and TRBJ1-2; 10 bases match TRBD1. Germline CDR1 reads SQVTM; CDR2 reads ANQGSEA. With 7 bases clipped from V and 4 bases from J, the junction kept 9 bases outside the gene matches. This CDR3 contains 14 residues. CDR3 loop: CSAHRDRGSYGYTF. In DNA, the CDR3 is TGCAGCGCCCACCGGGACAGGGGCTCCTATGGCTACACCTTC.

This clonotype has a count of ten or more. CDR3 in amino acids: CASSPLRGTGTDTQYF. Here the CDR3 DNA reads TGTGCCAGCTCACCACTTCGAGGGACGGGCACAGATACGCAGTATTTT. The gene calls are TRBV18 and TRBJ2-3; TRBD1 or TRBD2 may be the D gene (5 bases each). The CDR3 loop spans 16 amino acids. V was cut by 1 base and J by 1 base, with 12 bases left in between. Germline V gene data show CDR1 as KGHSH and CDR2 as LQKENI.

This clonotype was detected ten times or more. The rearrangement uses TRBV3-1 and TRBJ2-5; the D is unclear. The CDR3 sequence is 12 residues long. The V end was cut by 0 bases, the J end by 7 bases, with 6 bases between. Germline-derived CDR1 and CDR2 are LGHDT and YNNKEL (reference sequence). In DNA form, the CDR3 reads TGTGCCAGCAGCCAAGATCGAAGGACCCAGTACTTC. Residues: CASSQDRRTQYF.

This clonotype was recorded only once. This may be a read error, as it is one base from a much larger clone. The chain is built from TRBV29-1 and TRBJ2-2; weak D call: TRBD1 (6 bases). Germline V lookup: CDR1 SQVTM, CDR2 ANQGSEA. This CDR3 is built from 14 residues. Written as DNA, the CDR3 is TGCAGCGTACAGGGTATGGCGAACACCGTGGAGCTGTTTTTT. It encodes CSVQGMANTVELFF.

In its sample, this clonotype was seen many times. The V gene is TRBV7-2, the J gene TRBJ1-5; tentatively, D is TRBD1 (5 bases). The CDR3 covers 16 residues. CDR1 and CDR2 from the germline V gene are SGHTA and FQGNSA. V lost 5 bases, J lost 1 base, and 15 bases lay in between. CDR3 in amino acids: CASSTRQMGSNQPQHF. In DNA, the CDR3 is TGTGCCAGCAGCACACGACAGATGGGGAGCAATCAGCCCCAGCATTTT. The variable domain in full, with the rest retrieved from reference TRBV7-2 and TRBJ1-5, is GAGVSQSPSNKVTEKGKDVELRCDPISGHTALYWYRQSLGQGLEFLIYFQGNSAPDKSGLPSDRFSAERTGGSVSTLTIQRTQQEDSAVYLCASSTRQMGSNQPQHFGDGTRLSIL.

The table lists this clonotype with many counts. The genes are TRBV5-1 and TRBJ2-2, with 7 positions matching TRBD2. Trimming at V came to 4 bases and at J to 6 bases, leaving 3 bases not matched to a gene. Germline CDR1 SGHRS, CDR2 YFSETQ. This CDR3 is built from 13 residues. The CDR3 reads CASSLGLAGELFF. The DNA of the CDR3 is TGCGCCAGCAGCCTAGGACTAGCCGGGGAGCTGTTTTTT.

At least ten counts were recorded for this clonotype. The rearrangement joins TRBV20-1 to TRBJ1-1; tentative D call: TRBD1 (5 bases). This CDR3 comprises 16 residues. V shed 0 bases and J shed 0 bases, with 14 bases lying between them. The V gene's germline CDR1 is DFQATT and CDR2 SNEGSKA (reference sequence). The CDR3 region has the DNA TGCAGTGCTAGAGATGTGAAGGGGACCATGAACACTGAAGCTTTCTTT. Its translation is CSARDVKGTMNTEAFF.

A note on this clonotype: The germline gene is not matched at one end of the junction; a read error may be the cause. The V call is TRBV28, the J call TRBJ2-3; maybe TRBD2 (7 bases). Germline V CDR1 and CDR2: MDHEN, SYDVKM. The CDR3 covers 13 residues. Here the CDR3 reads CASSGGATDTQHF. CDR3 DNA sequence: TGTGCCAGCAGTGGGGGGGCCACAGATACGCAACATTTT. The full variable domain, completed using reference TRBV28 and TRBJ2-3, is DVKVTQSSRYLVKRTGEKVFLECVQDMDHENMFWYRQDPGLGLRLIYFSYDVKMKEKGDIPEGYSVSREKKERFSLILESASTNQTSMYLCASSGGATDTQHFGPGTRLTVL.

In this sample, this clonotype turned up many times. The rearrangement joins TRBV6-4 to TRBJ1-1, with D tentatively TRBD1 (6 bases). CDR1 and CDR2 from the germline V gene are MRHNA and SNTAGT. V was clipped by 6 bases and J by 3 bases, with 14 bases between them. The CDR3 is made up of 14 amino acids. The CDR3 coding sequence is TGTGCCAGCAGCCTCGAGGGGGGAGACACTGAAGCTTTCTTT. It is translated as CASSLEGGDTEAFF.

This clonotype has a handful of counts. It may be a read error: a sequence one base away is much more abundant. J is TRBJ2-7 and V is TRBV18; D is undetermined. The germline V and J ends were trimmed by 8 bases and 6 bases, with 14 bases remaining between them. The CDR3 runs 12 residues. CDR1 and CDR2 (germline): KGHSH, LQKENI. CDR3 in DNA: TGTGCCAGCCCAAGTCGGACCTCCGAGCAGTACTTC. It encodes CASPSRTSEQYF. Looking up the rest from reference TRBV18 and TRBJ2-7 gives the full variable domain: NAGVMQNPRHLVRRRGQEARLRCSPMKGHSHVYWYRQLPEEGLKFMVYLQKENIIDESGMPKERFSAEFPKEGPSILRIQQVVRGDSAAYFCASPSRTSEQYFGPGTRLTVT.